What follows is one TCR beta chain and its context. Its target is not known. TCRdb re-derived calls from the RT-PCR reads in MiXCR, one entry per CDR3 protein. The sample includes around 470,000 distinct CDR3 sequences, approximately 7.2% of them seen just once. This CDR3 has 16 residues. The V gene end was trimmed by 4 bases and the J gene end by 2 bases; junction bases not matched to a gene: 7. Germline CDR1 and CDR2: LGHNA and YNFKEQ. This record belongs to a study of response to subunit inactivated influenza vaccine. Study-wide findings and caveats: Each seasonal influenza vaccination recruits few new T cells, the authors suggested.

V is TRBV4-2 and J is TRBJ2-1; TRBD2 aligns across 8 bases. The input for sequencing was PBMCs from blood, taken 23 months after vaccination. The TCR was taken from a man aged 50-75 years who received an inactivated influenza vaccine. CDR3 region: CASSRNRGGPYNEQFF. CDR3 DNA: TGTGCCAGCAGCCGAAATCGGGGGGGGCCCTACAATGAGCAGTTCTTC.